What follows describes a single T cell receptor (beta chain). The PCR made use of 60 Vbeta and 13 Jbeta primers. TCRdb keeps only in-frame clones here, not all; method: immunoSEQ multiplex PCR. The sample holds some 270,000 clones, 92% seen once. These data originate in a study of cytomegalovirus exposure and HLA in healthy donors. Sequencing input: PBMCs. This TCR was recovered from a girl aged 2 to 10 in good health and CMV-seronegative.

The CDR3 here is CASSPGPVGVPQHF. The CDR3 DNA reads TGTGCCAGCAGCCCCGGGCCGGTCGGGGTTCCCCAGCATTTT. The chain recombines TRBV5-4 with TRBJ1-5; the D is unclear. Germline V lookup: CDR1 SGHNT, CDR2 YYREEE (reference sequence). The CDR3 has 14 amino acids. V was clipped by 4 bases and J by 10 bases, with 18 bases between them. The variable domain in full, completed from reference TRBV5-4 and TRBJ1-5, reads ETGVTQSPTHLIKTRGQQVTLRCSSQSGHNTVSWYQQALGQGPQFIFQYYREEENGRGNFPPRFSGLQFPNYSSELNVNALELDDSALYLCASSPGPVGVPQHFGDGTRLSIL.